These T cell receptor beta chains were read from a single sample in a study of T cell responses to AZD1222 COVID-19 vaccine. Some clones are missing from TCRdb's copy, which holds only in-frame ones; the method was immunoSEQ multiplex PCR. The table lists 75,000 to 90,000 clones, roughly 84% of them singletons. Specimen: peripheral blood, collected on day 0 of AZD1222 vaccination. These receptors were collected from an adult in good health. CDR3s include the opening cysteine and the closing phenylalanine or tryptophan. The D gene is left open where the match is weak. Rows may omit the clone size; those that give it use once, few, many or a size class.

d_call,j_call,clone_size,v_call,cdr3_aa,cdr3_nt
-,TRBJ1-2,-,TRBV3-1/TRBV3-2,CASSQASAGLHGYTF,TGTGCCAGCAGCCAAGCATCTGCCGGGTTGCATGGCTACACCTTC
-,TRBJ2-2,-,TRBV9,CASSAQGGAGIGELFF,TGTGCCAGCAGCGCTCAGGGTGGGGCGGGAATCGGGGAGCTGTTTTTT
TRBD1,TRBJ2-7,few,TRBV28,CASSLSDRGFYEQYF,TGTGCCAGCAGTTTGTCCGACAGGGGGTTTTACGAGCAGTACTTC
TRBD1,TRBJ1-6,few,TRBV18,CASSLSTGINSPLHF,TGTGCCAGCTCACTTTCGACAGGGATTAATTCACCCCTCCACTTT
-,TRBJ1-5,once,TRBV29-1,CSVNQPQHF,TGCAGCGTTAACCAGCCCCAGCATTTT
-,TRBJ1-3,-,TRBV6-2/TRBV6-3,CASSSLGNTIYF,TGTGCCAGCAGTTCCCTCGGAAACACCATATATTTT
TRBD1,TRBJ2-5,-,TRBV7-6,CASSLATGGAGETQYF,TGTGCCAGCAGCTTAGCCACAGGGGGCGCGGGTGAGACCCAGTACTTC
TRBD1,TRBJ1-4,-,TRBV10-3,CAISESQGAPEKLFF,TGTGCCATCAGTGAGTCGCAGGGGGCCCCAGAAAAACTGTTTTTT
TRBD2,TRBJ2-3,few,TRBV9,CASSVVGGGLSSTDTQYF,TGTGCCAGCAGCGTAGTTGGCGGGGGGCTCTCTAGCACAGATACGCAGTATTTT
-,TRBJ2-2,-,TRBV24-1,CATSESTGTVTGELFF,TGTGCCACCAGTGAGTCGACAGGAACGGTTACCGGGGAGCTGTTTTTT
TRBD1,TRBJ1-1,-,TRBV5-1,CASSLGQGTTEAFF,TGCGCCAGCAGCTTGGGACAGGGGACCACTGAAGCTTTCTTT
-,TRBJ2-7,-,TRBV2,CASSARQISYEQYF,TGTGCCAGCAGTGCGCGTCAAATCTCCTACGAGCAGTACTTC
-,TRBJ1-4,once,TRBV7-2,CASSLALERMNEKLFF,TGTGCCAGCAGCTTAGCGCTGGAGAGGATGAATGAAAAACTGTTTTTT
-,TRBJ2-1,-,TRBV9,CASSLTPTRNEQFF,TGTGCCAGCAGCCTAACTCCCACTCGCAATGAGCAGTTCTTC
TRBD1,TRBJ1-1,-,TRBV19,CASSDRVNTEAFF,TGTGCCAGTAGTGACAGGGTAAACACTGAAGCTTTCTTT